A single sample is the source of the 10 T cell receptor beta chains below, sequenced in a study of low-dose radiotherapy and immunotherapy resistance in tumors. cDNA synthesis used a TRAV/TRBV-specific primer set for both chains. TCR amplification ran approximately 22 PCR cycles using constant-region and V-primer adapter primers. TCRdb itself ran the reads through MiXCR, one entry per CDR3 protein. The sample yields tens of thousands of distinct CDR3 sequences, 9.4% seen once. The sample's time point: before trial treatment. The sequenced sample was PBMCs, obtained before treatment. These TCRs come from a male donor with prostate cancer.

This clonotype has a handful of counts. The rearrangement uses TRBV27 and TRBJ1-1, with 9 bases that match TRBD1. The CDR3 runs to 14 residues. Germline lookup yields CDR1 MNHEY and CDR2 SMNVEV (reference sequence). V lost 7 bases to trimming and J lost 3 bases; unmatched junction nucleotides: 6. CDR3 sequence reads: CASTSGQGYTEAFF. The CDR3 bases are TGTGCCAGCACCTCGGGACAGGGTTACACTGAAGCTTTCTTT.

This clonotype has at least ten counts. V usage is TRBV6-2 or TRBV6-3 and J usage is TRBJ2-7; no firm D call. In germline, CDR1 is MNHEY, CDR2 SVGEGT. V shed 5 bases and J shed 5 bases, with 10 bases lying between them. The length of the CDR3 is 12 residues. CDR3 residues: CASSLVMNEQYF. CDR3 bases: TGTGCCAGCAGTCTGGTTATGAACGAGCAGTACTTC.

In this sample, this clonotype turned up many times. The V and J genes are TRBV20-1 and TRBJ1-4, with D possibly matching TRBD1 (5 bases). The germline CDR1 and CDR2 sequences are DFQATT and SNEGSKA (reference sequence). This CDR3 is built from 17 residues. Trimming took 0 bases from V and 2 from J, leaving 16 bases between them. DNA of the CDR3: TGCAGTGCTAGAGATCAGGAGGGGATGTCCACTAATGAAAAACTGTTTTTT. Amino acids: CSARDQEGMSTNEKLFF.

This clonotype has ten or more counts. This chain joins TRBV6-5 and TRBJ2-6, with a tentative D call TRBD1 (5 bases). The CDR3 spans 21 residues. Trimming left V 0 bases short and J 2 bases short, with 23 bases between. CDR1 and CDR2 from the germline V gene are MNHEY and SVGAGI. CDR3 DNA sequence: TGTGCCAGCAGTTACTCGACGTCAGGGCCTTTTGGTAGTCCTGGGGCCAACGTCCTGACTTTC. It codes for CASSYSTSGPFGSPGANVLTF.

At least ten counts were recorded for this clonotype. CDR3 region: CSARGSNTGELFF. The DNA of the CDR3 is TGCAGTGCTAGAGGCTCGAACACCGGGGAGCTGTTTTTT. V and J are TRBV20-1 and TRBJ2-2; D unresolved. Looked up from germline, CDR1 is DFQATT and CDR2 is SNEGSKA (reference sequence). This CDR3 region has 13 residues. Trimming left V 1 base short and J 0 bases short, with 3 bases between.

This clonotype has ten or more counts. The rearrangement joins TRBV4-3 to TRBJ2-5; a weak D match, TRBD1 (6 bases). V dropped 8 bases and J dropped 2 bases, with 12 bases sitting between them. Germline CDR1 is LGHNA and CDR2 is YSLEER. CDR3 length: 13 amino acids. The CDR3 DNA is TGCGCCAGCTCACAGGGATCACAAGAGACCCAGTACTTC. This gives the protein CASSQGSQETQYF.

This clonotype occurred many times. The chain carries TRBV6-1 and TRBJ1-2; D remains unclear. The V end was cut by 4 bases, the J end by 4 bases, with 13 bases between. The germline CDR1 and CDR2 sequences are MNHNS and SASEGT. This CDR3 is built from 14 residues. The CDR3 region is CASSGTTKGYGYTF. The DNA of the CDR3 is TGTGCCAGCAGTGGCACCACCAAGGGCTATGGCTACACCTTC.

This clonotype was detected many times. The gene calls are TRBV10-3 and TRBJ2-3; 8 bases agree with TRBD2. The trim removed 6 bases at V and 6 bases at J, leaving 2 bases unmatched. Germline V gene data show CDR1 as ENHRY and CDR2 as SYGVKD. The CDR3 consists of 12 residues. CDR3 DNA: TGTGCCATCAGGGCTAGCGGGGATACGCAGTATTTT. Protein product: CAIRASGDTQYF.

The chain links TRBV25-1 to TRBJ2-7; maybe TRBD1 (6 bases). CDR3 size: 17 residues. Germline values: CDR1 MGHDK, CDR2 SYGVNS. Trimming shortened V by 3 bases and J by 0 bases, and 18 bases separated the two germline ends. CDR3 in amino acids: CASSDRPHRERSYEQYF. The CDR3, as DNA: TGTGCCAGCAGTGACCGACCCCACAGGGAACGCTCCTACGAGCAGTACTTC.

Notes on this clonotype: Only one base separates this from a far larger clonotype, so it likely reflects a read error. The rearrangement joins TRBV29-1 to TRBJ2-1, with 12 bases lining up with TRBD1. The CDR3 runs 14 residues. Germline V gene lookup returns CDR1 SQVTM and CDR2 ANQGSEA. V shed 2 bases and J 10 bases; nucleotides not matched to a gene: 6. CDR3 DNA sequence: TGCAGCGTTGAACGGGGACAGGGGGCAGGCGAGCAGTTCTTC. It yields the protein CSVERGQGAGEQFF.